The 19 T cell receptor beta chains below come from one sample, sequenced in a study of cytomegalovirus exposure and HLA in healthy donors. Vbeta (60) and Jbeta (13) primers were used in the PCR. TCRdb's table, derived via immunoSEQ multiplex PCR, lists solely in-frame clones and lacks some. The sample shows about 190,000 clones, about nine tenths of them seen only once. Sequences were obtained from PBMCs. These receptors came from a boy aged 2-9 years in good health and CMV-seronegative.

V usage is TRBV6-4 and J usage is TRBJ2-7; D not resolved. The germline V and J ends were trimmed by 7 bases and 3 bases, with 19 bases remaining between them. From germline, CDR1 is MRHNA and CDR2 SNTAGT. The CDR3 totals 15 residues. The CDR3 bases are TGTGCCAGCAATCGACGGGTCGCCGTCAACTACGAGCAGTACTTC. This sequence encodes CASNRRVAVNYEQYF.

The chain links TRBV9 to TRBJ2-2, with D tentatively TRBD2 (6 bases). V was cut by 7 bases and J by 1 base, with 11 bases left in between. This CDR3 is 14 amino acids long. Looked up from germline, CDR1 is SGDLS and CDR2 is YYNGEE. CDR3 DNA: TGTGCCAGCGCGCCTAGCGAGAACACCGGGGAGCTGTTTTTT. Translation gives CASAPSENTGELFF.

This chain links TRBV16 with TRBJ2-7; 9 nucleotides line up with TRBD2. Losses at the gene ends were 0 bases for V and 5 bases for J; bases not matched to a gene: 8. The germline CDR1 and CDR2 sequences are KGHSY and FQNENV. This CDR3 is built from 16 residues. CDR3 in DNA: TGTGCCAGCAGCCAATCGGGGCGGGAGGGCCTCCACGAGCAGTACTTC. It translates to CASSQSGREGLHEQYF.

The V call is TRBV30, the J call TRBJ2-2; maybe TRBD1 (6 bases). Germline assignment: CDR1 GTSNPN and CDR2 SVGIG (reference sequence). The CDR3 loop spans 14 amino acids. Trimming took 2 bases from V and 5 from J, leaving 12 bases between them. The CDR3 nucleotides are TGTGCCTGGAGTCCAGGGGTAGGGACCGGGGAGCTGTTTTTT. Protein sequence: CAWSPGVGTGELFF.

The rearrangement joins TRBV6-1 to TRBJ2-3; 9 nucleotides line up with TRBD2. With V trimmed by 8 bases and J by 2 bases, 5 bases remained unmatched. The CDR3 extends over 14 amino acids. Germline V gene lookup returns CDR1 MNHNS and CDR2 SASEGT. The CDR3 DNA sequence: TGTGCCAGCTCTAGCGGGGTGTCCACAGATACGCAGTATTTT. It is translated as CASSSGVSTDTQYF.

The gene calls are TRBV27 and TRBJ1-2, with a weak D call TRBD1 (5 bases). The V gene lost 3 bases and the J gene lost 6 bases, with 20 bases spanning the gap. The germline CDR1 and CDR2 sequences are MNHEY and SMNVEV (reference sequence). The CDR3 contains 16 residues. CDR3 sequence: CASSFATFGAPDGYTF. In DNA form, the CDR3 reads TGTGCCAGCAGTTTCGCGACGTTTGGGGCACCCGATGGCTACACCTTC.

The gene calls are TRBV5-4 and TRBJ2-7; 10 bases align to TRBD2. The V segment lost 4 bases and the J segment 4 bases; nucleotides outside the gene matches: 11. Germline V gene sequence: CDR1 SGHNT, CDR2 YYREEE (reference sequence). The CDR3 is 16 residues long. CDR3 region: CASSPTQGLAKYEQYF. The CDR3 bases are TGTGCCAGCAGCCCGACCCAGGGACTAGCGAAATACGAGCAGTACTTC.

V usage is TRBV7-7 and J usage is TRBJ2-5; D is perhaps TRBD1 (5 bases). The CDR3 runs to 14 residues. CDR1 and CDR2 (germline): SSHAT, FNYEAQ (reference sequence). V was clipped by 1 base and J by 0 bases, with 6 bases between them. The CDR3 spells CASSLEGYQETQYF. DNA of the CDR3: TGTGCCAGCAGCTTAGAGGGGTACCAAGAGACCCAGTACTTC.

The chain recombines TRBV7-2 with TRBJ2-7; D might be TRBD2 (5 bases). The CDR3 length is 14 residues. V shed 1 base and J shed 2 bases, with 9 bases lying between them. Germline-derived CDR1 and CDR2 are SGHTA and FQGNSA. CDR3 in DNA: TGTGCCAGCAGCTTAGAAGCGGTAGCCTACGAGCAGTACTTC. Translation gives CASSLEAVAYEQYF.

The chain joins TRBV5-1 to TRBJ2-2; no reliable D call. Germline-derived CDR1 and CDR2 are SGHRS and YFSETQ. V gave up 0 bases and J gave up 7 bases, with 7 bases separating them. The CDR3 spans 13 residues. The CDR3 sequence is CASSLGGDGELFF. As DNA, the CDR3 is TGCGCCAGCAGCTTGGGTGGAGACGGGGAGCTGTTTTTT. Based on the CDR3 plus reference TRBV5-1 and TRBJ2-2, the full variable domain is KAGVTQTPRYLIKTRGQQVTLSCSPISGHRSVSWYQQTPGQGLQFLFEYFSETQRNKGNFPGRFSGRQFSNSRSEMNVSTLELGDSALYLCASSLGGDGELFFGEGSRLTVL.

The J gene is TRBJ2-7, the V gene TRBV6-5, with 7 nucleotides matching TRBD1. The CDR3 contains 16 residues. The V gene end was trimmed by 4 bases and the J gene end by 1 base; junction bases not matched to a gene: 10. Germline lookup yields CDR1 MNHEY and CDR2 SVGAGI. The CDR3 here is CASSSDRDSGSYEQYF. CDR3 sequence (DNA): TGTGCCAGCAGTTCTGATAGGGACAGCGGTTCCTACGAGCAGTACTTC.

Comment on this clone: Relative to the germline gene, one junction end is altered; a read error may explain this. The sample holds other DNA sequences that translate to the same CDR3. The genes are TRBV27 and TRBJ2-7, with D possibly TRBD2 on 7 matching bases. The V gene's germline CDR1 is MNHEY and CDR2 SMNVEV (reference sequence). There are 14 residues in the CDR3. In nucleotides, the CDR3 is TGTGCCAGCAGTCCCGGGGGGCTGCCCTACGAGCAGTATTTC. This codes for CASSPGGLPYEQYF.

CDR3 bases: TGTGCCAGCAGTTTGGGGAGGGTGGGGACGAAGGAGCAGTTCTTC. This gives the protein CASSLGRVGTKEQFF. The chain couples TRBV27 to TRBJ2-1, with 7 nucleotides matching TRBD2. This CDR3 is 15 amino acids long. Per the germline V gene, CDR1 is MNHEY and CDR2 is SMNVEV (reference sequence). V lost 3 bases to trimming and J lost 10 bases; unmatched junction nucleotides: 12.

The chain joins TRBV30 to TRBJ1-5; tentative D call: TRBD1 (5 bases). Per the germline V gene, CDR1 is GTSNPN and CDR2 is SVGIG (reference sequence). The length of the CDR3 is 13 residues. The V end was cut by 5 bases, the J end by 5 bases, with 13 bases between. As DNA, the CDR3 is TGTGCCTGGTCCGGGGGGGTGGATCAGCCCCAGCATTTT. Its translation is CAWSGGVDQPQHF.

The CDR3 loop is CASSPGTGAFSNQPQHF. The DNA of the CDR3 is TGTGCCAGTAGTCCCGGGACAGGGGCCTTTTCCAATCAGCCCCAGCATTTT. V is TRBV19 and J is TRBJ1-5, with 10 bases lining up with TRBD1. The CDR3 has 17 amino acids. CDR1 and CDR2 from the germline V gene are LNHDA and SQIVND (reference sequence). J was trimmed by 3 bases and V by 5 bases; bases with no gene match: 10.

The V and J genes are TRBV4-1 and TRBJ2-5, with D perhaps matching TRBD1 (5 bases). Germline V gives CDR1 MGHRA, CDR2 YSYEKL. V was trimmed by 0 bases and J by 4 bases, leaving 9 bases between them. This CDR3 region has 14 residues. DNA for the CDR3: TGCGCCAGCAGCCAAGACAGGGTTGGAGAGACCCAGTACTTC. The encoded protein is CASSQDRVGETQYF.

In nucleotides, the CDR3 is TGTGCCAGCAGTCGGCATCAGGGGGAAGAGACCCAGTACTTC. Translated: CASSRHQGEETQYF. This rearrangement joins TRBV28 to TRBJ2-5, with 7 bases matching TRBD1. V lost 5 bases, J lost 3 bases, and 6 bases stayed unmatched. The CDR3 is made up of 14 amino acids. Germline CDR1 MDHEN, CDR2 SYDVKM.

To note about this clone: The identical CDR3 is also encoded by other nucleotide sequences in the sample. The chain has TRBV5-6 and TRBJ2-5, with D perhaps matching TRBD2 (5 bases). Germline CDR1 SGHDT, CDR2 YYEEEE. CDR3 size: 15 residues. V lost 5 bases and J lost 12, with 26 bases in between. CDR3: CASSFRSVDHHGEYF. Written as DNA, the CDR3 is TGTGCCAGCAGTTTTAGGTCTGTTGATCACCACGGGGAGTACTTC.

This clone was seen only once. The V gene is TRBV25-1, the J gene TRBJ2-7; D unclear. The CDR3 sequence is 14 residues long. Looked up from germline, CDR1 is MGHDK and CDR2 is SYGVNS. Between the trimmed V and J ends, which lost 4 bases and 0 bases, there was a span of 10 bases. CDR3 in DNA: TGTGCCAGCAGTGGAGAATATGACTCCTACGAGCAGTACTTC. It codes for CASSGEYDSYEQYF.